This TCR beta chain was found in a study of blood T cell repertoires in COVID-19. The table lists this clone with a few counts. Measured with immunoSEQ multiplex PCR; TCRdb has only the in-frame clones, and not every one. Among a few hundred thousand clones listed, 70% to 90% were seen once. With V trimmed by 4 bases and J by 7 bases, 1 base remained unmatched. Germline CDR1 and CDR2: LGHNA and YSLEER. The CDR3 contains 12 residues. Sequences were obtained from PBMCs or T cells enriched from blood (not recorded which). This TCR was sampled from a woman between 40 and 50 years old with acute COVID-19. V and J are TRBV4-3 and TRBJ1-1; 9 bases map to TRBD1. CDR3 residues: CASSRGQGEAFF. CDR3 bases: TGCGCCAGCAGCCGGGGACAGGGTGAAGCTTTCTTT.